This TCR beta chain was sequenced in a study of shared clonotypes between healthy human individuals. Study-wide results and limits: The authors sampled blood alone, and tissue repertoires likely differ. On the whole, naive subsets had larger estimated richness than memory subsets had.

CD45RA-negative memory and CD45RA+ naive subsets were split from the CD4+ cells. Note on this clone: What it binds is not known.

Libraries were prepared by immunoSEQ multiplex PCR; TCRdb keeps only in-frame clonotypes and omits some of them. The table shows approximately 2.5 million clones, with more than 80% occurring only once. The CDR3 runs 15 residues. Germline CDR1 reads MDHEN; CDR2 reads SYDVKM. Trimming took off 5 bases at V and 1 base at J, with 13 bases between the two ends. The chain combines TRBV28 with TRBJ2-3, with D perhaps TRBD2 (6 bases). The sample was naive CD4+ T cells sorted from blood. Described subset: CD45RA+ positively selected. The TCR was taken from a man aged 18-30 years in good health. CDR3 DNA sequence: TGTGCCAGCAGTCCGCACGGCGGGGGCACAGATACGCAGTATTTT. Translation gives CASSPHGGGTDTQYF.